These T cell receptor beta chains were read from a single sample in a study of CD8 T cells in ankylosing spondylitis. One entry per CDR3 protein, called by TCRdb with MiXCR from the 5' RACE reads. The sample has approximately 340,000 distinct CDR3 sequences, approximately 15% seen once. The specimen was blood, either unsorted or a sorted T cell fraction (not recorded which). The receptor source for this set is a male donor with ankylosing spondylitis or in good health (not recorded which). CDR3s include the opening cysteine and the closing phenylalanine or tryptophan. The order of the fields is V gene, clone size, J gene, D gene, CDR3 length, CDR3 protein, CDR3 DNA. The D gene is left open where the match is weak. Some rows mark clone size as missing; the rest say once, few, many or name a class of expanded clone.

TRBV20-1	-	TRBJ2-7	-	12	CSPRGVSYEQYF	TGCAGCCCCAGGGGGGTTTCCTACGAGCAGTACTTC
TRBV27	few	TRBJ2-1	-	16	CASSSLDTIRRNEQFF	TGTGCCAGCAGTTCCCTGGACACCATCCGTAGGAATGAGCAGTTCTTC
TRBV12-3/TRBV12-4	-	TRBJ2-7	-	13	CASSQGRTSEQYF	TGTGCCAGCAGCCAGGGGCGGACTAGCGAGCAGTACTTC
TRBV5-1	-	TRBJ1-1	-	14	CASSLEAGLAEAFF	TGCGCCAGCAGCTTGGAAGCTGGGCTCGCTGAAGCTTTCTTT
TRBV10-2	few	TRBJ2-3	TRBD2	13	CASTPRGVDTQYF	TGCGCCAGCACCCCGCGGGGGGTGGATACGCAGTATTTT
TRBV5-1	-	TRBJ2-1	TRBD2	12	CASSERGNEQFF	TGCGCCAGCAGTGAGCGGGGGAATGAGCAGTTCTTC
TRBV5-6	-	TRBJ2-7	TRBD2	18	CASTLPDGGAGVSYEQYF	TGTGCCAGCACCTTGCCGGACGGAGGCGCGGGGGTGTCCTACGAGCAGTACTTC
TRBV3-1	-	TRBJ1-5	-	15	CASSQDRSRNQPQHF	TGTGCCAGCAGCCAAGATCGTTCGCGCAATCAGCCCCAGCATTTT
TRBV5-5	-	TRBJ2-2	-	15	CASLAGPPNTGELFF	TGTGCCAGCTTGGCAGGGCCCCCGAACACCGGGGAGCTGTTTTTT
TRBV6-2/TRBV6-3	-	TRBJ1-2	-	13	CASSYAEYYGYTF	TGTGCCAGCAGTTACGCCGAATACTATGGCTACACCTTC
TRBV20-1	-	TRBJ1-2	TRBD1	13	CSAYRRDRGGYTF	TGCAGTGCTTACCGCCGGGACAGGGGTGGCTACACCTTC
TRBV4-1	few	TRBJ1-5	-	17	CASSRFFPGEGNQPQHF	TGCGCCAGCAGCCGCTTCTTCCCTGGGGAGGGCAATCAGCCCCAGCATTTT
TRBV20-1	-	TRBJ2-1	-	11	CSASSPNEQFF	TGCAGTGCTAGCTCGCCCAATGAGCAGTTCTTC
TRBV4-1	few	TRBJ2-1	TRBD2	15	CASSRGLAGNDEQFF	TGCGCCAGCAGCCGCGGACTAGCGGGGAACGATGAGCAGTTCTTC
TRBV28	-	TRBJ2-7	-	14	CASIPGFGSYEQYF	TGTGCCAGCATTCCAGGGTTTGGCTCCTACGAGCAGTACTTC
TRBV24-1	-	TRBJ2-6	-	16	CATSDSRGAGANVLTF	TGTGCCACCAGTGATTCAAGGGGCGCTGGGGCCAACGTCCTGACTTTC
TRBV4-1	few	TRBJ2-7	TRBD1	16	CASSQDRGDRSYEQYF	TGCGCCAGCAGCCAAGATAGGGGGGACAGGTCCTACGAGCAGTACTTC